This TCR beta chain was documented in a study of blood T cell repertoires in COVID-19. Study at large: The study drew acute and convalescent COVID-19 samples from the United States, Italy and Spain.

Per the authors' pipeline: Nucleated cell counts were estimated from reference gene primer amplification. Assay used: immunoSEQ multiplex PCR; TCRdb lists only in-frame clones, some missing. V and J calls and clone size follow that table, whereas D and trimming were derived from the DNA. The sample lists about 190,000 clones; less than 80% were seen once. The CDR3 loop spans 16 amino acids. Germline CDR1 WNHNN, CDR2 SYGVQD (reference sequence). The V segment lost 0 bases and the J segment 2 bases; nucleotides outside the gene matches: 2. Input material: peripheral blood. The chain is built from TRBV10-1 and TRBJ2-4; 9 bases match TRBD1. The receptor's source is a woman between 45 and 60 years old with acute or convalescent COVID-19. This chain's CDR3 is CASSESGTGSKNIQYF. Here the CDR3 DNA reads TGCGCCAGCAGTGAGTCGGGGACAGGGTCCAAAAACATTCAGTACTTC.